The table lists the clone carrying this TCR beta chain with a few counts. Antigen unknown. RNA transcripts yielded amplified TCR beta CDR3 regions. The TCR CDR3 first-round RT-PCR relied on the HTBI primer set. TCRdb called the multiplex PCR reads again in MiXCR, with one record for every CDR3 protein. This sample yields 600,000 to 750,000 distinct CDR3 sequences, of which roughly 17% are seen a single time; about a sixth belongs to the top ten. Trimming cost V 2 bases and J 1 base; bases outside gene matches: 7. Germline values: CDR1 DFQATT, CDR2 SNEGSKA (reference sequence). This CDR3 spans 16 amino acids. The data originate from a study of T cells in Graves' hyperthyroidism and ophthalmopathy. Overall study results and limits: Peripheral blood also featured most of the thyroid clonotypes expanded above 0.001.

This chain connects TRBV20-1 to TRBJ2-7; 11 bases line up with TRBD2. Source material: blood. This sequence originates from a man aged 50 to 59 with Graves' hyperthyroidism. In DNA, the CDR3 is TGCAGTGCTAGACCGGGACTAGCGGCTTATTCCTACGAGCAGTACTTC. Its protein is CSARPGLAAYSYEQYF.